The 30 T cell receptor beta chains listed next were all sequenced from one sample in a study of T cells expressing NK-cell markers. Each CDR3 protein gets one entry in TCRdb, which reprocessed the 5' RACE reads and gives no DNA. The listing records about 260,000 distinct CDR3 sequences. Sequencing used blood T cells: a sorted CD56 or NKG2C T cell subset, CD4+ or CD8+ T cells, or bulk PBMC T cells (not recorded which). These receptors all stem from a woman between 18 and 75 years old in good health.

The chain carries TRBV6-5 and TRBJ1-1; absent DNA, TCRdb's TRBD1 call cannot be checked. From germline, CDR1 is MNHEY and CDR2 SVGAGI. The CDR3 covers 12 residues. CDR3 sequence: CASSARGTEAFF.

The chain carries TRBV7-6 and TRBJ2-1; the D call of TRBD2 rests on TCRdb alone, since no DNA is present to check it. The V gene's germline CDR1 is SGHVS and CDR2 FNYEAQ. This CDR3 is built from 15 residues. CDR3: CASSLTSGGAGEQFF.

V usage is TRBV7-2 and J usage is TRBJ2-7. The CDR3 contains 16 residues. The germline V gene encodes CDR1 SGHTA and CDR2 FQGNSA. CDR3 protein: CASSLGRLGSTYEQYF.

The chain is built from TRBV4-1 and TRBJ2-3; TCRdb proposes TRBD1, but this gene call is untestable without DNA. The CDR3 is 17 amino acids. Per germline, CDR1 MGHRA and CDR2 YSYEKL. This chain's CDR3 is CASNPRPGLGGTDTQYF.

The rearrangement links TRBV12-3 or TRBV12-4 to TRBJ2-5; the TCRdb call, TRBD1, lacks DNA for checking. This CDR3 spans 16 amino acids. CDR3 sequence: CASSLRGASYQETQYF.

This chain uses TRBV19 with TRBJ2-3; no DNA is available, so the TRBD1 call from TCRdb remains unchecked. The CDR3 contains 13 residues. Per germline, CDR1 LNHDA and CDR2 SQIVND (reference sequence). CDR3 residues: CASRDRATDTQYF.

The chain employs TRBV12-3 or TRBV12-4 and TRBJ1-6. The CDR3 contains 15 residues. CDR3 amino acids: CASVTHPPTNSPLHF.

The chain links TRBV18 to TRBJ2-3; as DNA is missing, the TRBD2 call by TCRdb cannot be tested. The length of the CDR3 is 14 residues. The germline V gene encodes CDR1 KGHSH and CDR2 LQKENI. CDR3 loop: CASSERAVTDTQYF.

The V and J genes are TRBV30 and TRBJ2-1; TCRdb's D call of TRBD1 is untestable without DNA. This CDR3 has 15 residues. The germline CDR1 and CDR2 sequences are GTSNPN and SVGIG (reference sequence). This CDR3 reads CAWRDWGALYNEQFF.

The chain couples TRBV4-3 to TRBJ1-2. The CDR3 is 13 residues long. The germline V gene encodes CDR1 LGHNA and CDR2 YSLEER. CDR3 in amino acids: CASSQDTNYGYTF.

The rearrangement joins TRBV11-3 to TRBJ2-1; TCRdb's D gene call, TRBD1, goes unchecked for lack of DNA. CDR1 SGHNT and CDR2 YENEEA come from the germline V gene. The CDR3 is 15 residues long. CDR3 loop: CASSLDRGTYNEQFF.

The rearrangement uses TRBV28 and TRBJ2-2; TCRdb's D gene call, TRBD2, goes unchecked for lack of DNA. The CDR3 has 17 amino acids. The V gene's germline CDR1 is MDHEN and CDR2 SYDVKM. The CDR3 sequence is CASSLTGLAGVSGELFF.

CDR3 loop: CAWSEGGGETQYF. This chain joins TRBV30 and TRBJ2-5; there is no DNA to check the TCRdb D call of TRBD2. Looked up from germline, CDR1 is GTSNPN and CDR2 is SVGIG (reference sequence). There are 13 residues in the CDR3.

J is TRBJ1-4 and V is TRBV16. Germline CDR1 reads KGHSY; CDR2 reads FQNENV. There are 15 residues in the CDR3. CDR3 in amino acids: CASSHDLGTNEKLFF. Complete variable domain (other parts from reference TRBV16 and TRBJ1-4): GEEVAQTPKHLVRGEGQKAKLYCAPIKGHSYVFWYQQVLKNEFKFLISFQNENVFDETGMPKERFSAKCLPNSPCSLEIQATKLEDSAVYFCASSHDLGTNEKLFFGSGTQLSVL.

This chain connects TRBV12-3 or TRBV12-4 to TRBJ2-3; the D call from TCRdb, TRBD2, cannot be confirmed without DNA. The CDR3 has 17 amino acids. The CDR3 sequence: CASTERADSYSTDTQYF.

This chain joins TRBV20-1 and TRBJ2-7; TCRdb selects TRBD1, and the lack of DNA leaves this call unchecked. CDR1 DFQATT and CDR2 SNEGSKA come from the germline V gene (reference sequence). The CDR3 length is 13 residues. CDR3 residues: CSARGQSSYEQYF.

J is TRBJ2-1 and V is TRBV6-6; TCRdb outputs TRBD2, but without DNA this stays unchecked. Germline CDR1 MNHNY, CDR2 SVGAGI (reference sequence). The CDR3 consists of 13 residues. CDR3 region: CAAGREVMYEQFF.

V gene TRBV11-2 combines with J gene TRBJ2-5. This CDR3 has 13 residues. Germline-derived CDR1 and CDR2 are SGHAT and FQNNGV. The CDR3 loop is CASSLGVGETQYF.

The J gene is TRBJ1-5, the V gene TRBV7-9. The CDR3 runs 13 residues. Germline values: CDR1 SEHNR, CDR2 FQNEAQ (reference sequence). CDR3 residues: CASSKDGNQPQHF.

The V call is TRBV7-2, the J call TRBJ2-7; TCRdb names TRBD1, which stays unverified in the absence of DNA. The CDR3 is 12 amino acids. The V gene's germline CDR1 is SGHTA and CDR2 FQGNSA. CDR3 in amino acids: CASSSRVSEQYF.

The V call is TRBV29-1, the J call TRBJ2-5; as DNA is missing, the TRBD1 call by TCRdb cannot be tested. CDR3 length equals 13 residues. Looked up from germline, CDR1 is SQVTM and CDR2 is ANQGSEA. The CDR3 spells CSVAAGSGETQYF.

The genes are TRBV20-1 and TRBJ2-2; TCRdb reports TRBD2, a call that lacks DNA to check it against. Looked up from germline, CDR1 is DFQATT and CDR2 is SNEGSKA (reference sequence). The CDR3 is 15 amino acids. The chain's CDR3 is CSARFRASGTGELFF.

The chain recombines TRBV12-3 or TRBV12-4 with TRBJ2-3. The CDR3 is 15 amino acids. The CDR3 loop is CASSPTIRSTDTQYF.

The V and J genes are TRBV5-1 and TRBJ1-5. This CDR3 contains 14 residues. Germline values: CDR1 SGHRS, CDR2 YFSETQ. CDR3 amino acids: CASSLDGRNQPQHF.

The genes are TRBV3-1 and TRBJ2-1; TCRdb's D call of TRBD2 is untestable without DNA. Germline CDR1 LGHDT, CDR2 YNNKEL (reference sequence). This CDR3 has 17 amino acids. The CDR3 loop reads CASSQGSTSEGYNEQFF.

The chain employs TRBV5-4 and TRBJ2-2; TCRdb's D gene call, TRBD2, goes unchecked for lack of DNA. Germline V CDR1 and CDR2: SGHNT, YYREEE (reference sequence). The CDR3 spans 15 residues. The CDR3 protein is CASSSRSGLAGELFF.

The genes are TRBV30 and TRBJ2-7. Germline lookup yields CDR1 GTSNPN and CDR2 SVGIG (reference sequence). This CDR3 comprises 11 residues. CDR3 in amino acids: CAWLTGYEQYF.

The CDR3 here is CASRGTAYSYEQYF. The gene calls are TRBV6-2 or TRBV6-3 and TRBJ2-7; TCRdb lists TRBD1, though no DNA is available to test this call. The CDR3 runs to 14 residues. CDR1 and CDR2 from the germline V gene are MNHEY and SVGEGT.

V gene TRBV7-2 combines with J gene TRBJ2-3; as DNA is missing, the TRBD2 call by TCRdb cannot be tested. Germline V gives CDR1 SGHTA, CDR2 FQGNSA. The CDR3 runs 16 residues. This CDR3 reads CASSSGLAGVTDTQYF.

The rearrangement joins TRBV20-1 to TRBJ2-1; the D call of TRBD1 rests on TCRdb alone, since no DNA is present to check it. CDR3 size: 14 residues. Per the germline V gene, CDR1 is DFQATT and CDR2 is SNEGSKA (reference sequence). The CDR3 reads CSARLTGTSNEQFF.